A single sample gave rise to the 29 T cell receptor beta chains below, sequenced in a study of blood T cell repertoires in COVID-19. Sequencing used immunoSEQ multiplex PCR; TCRdb keeps in-frame clones, though not all of them. The sample carries 200,000 to 250,000 clones, roughly 78% recorded once. Sequencing was done on a sample of peripheral blood. These receptor sequences come from a woman aged 40 to 55 with acute or convalescent COVID-19.

V usage is TRBV27 and J usage is TRBJ2-7, with TRBD1 matching 10 bases. After removal of 6 bases from V and 4 bases from J, the junction contained 9 bases not matched to a gene. Germline CDR1 is MNHEY and CDR2 is SMNVEV (reference sequence). This CDR3 contains 15 residues. The CDR3 spells CASSARDRGFYEQYF. CDR3 DNA sequence: TGTGCCAGCAGCGCCCGGGACAGGGGCTTTTACGAGCAGTACTTC.

The V call is TRBV19, the J call TRBJ2-6; 7 nucleotides agree with TRBD1. There are 20 residues in the CDR3. V gave up 1 base and J gave up 0 bases; unmatched junction bases: 12. CDR1 is LNHDA, CDR2 SQIVND, per germline (reference sequence). The CDR3 is CASSIVRDSKGLSGANVLTF. DNA of the CDR3: TGTGCCAGTAGTATAGTCCGGGACAGTAAAGGCCTCTCTGGGGCCAACGTCCTGACTTTC. Full variable domain (remainder filled in from reference TRBV19 and TRBJ2-6): DGGITQSPKYLFRKEGQNVTLSCEQNLNHDAMYWYRQDPGQGLRLIYYSQIVNDFQKGDIAEGYSVSREKKESFPLTVTSAQKNPTAFYLCASSIVRDSKGLSGANVLTFGAGSRLTVL.

This chain joins TRBV4-1 and TRBJ2-7; possible D gene TRBD1, 5 bases. This CDR3 has 17 amino acids. The germline V and J ends were trimmed by 1 base and 0 bases, with 16 bases remaining between them. Germline values: CDR1 MGHRA, CDR2 YSYEKL. CDR3 DNA sequence: TGCGCCAGCAGCCAAGGTCCCAGTATAAGGGGCTCCTACGAGCAGTACTTC. Translation gives CASSQGPSIRGSYEQYF.

The chain uses TRBV6-4 and TRBJ2-1, with 7 bases lining up with TRBD2. With V trimmed by 0 bases and J by 7 bases, 9 bases remained unmatched. This CDR3 contains 16 residues. Germline V lookup: CDR1 MRHNA, CDR2 SNTAGT. CDR3 sequence (DNA): TGTGCCAGCAGTGACTCCCGGGCTAGCGGACCGAATGAGCAGTTCTTC. This gives the protein CASSDSRASGPNEQFF.

This clone was seen only once. V is TRBV18 and J is TRBJ1-6; D remains unclear. V lost 2 bases and J lost 0, with 11 bases in between. Germline V gene lookup returns CDR1 KGHSH and CDR2 LQKENI. The CDR3 has 17 amino acids. The CDR3 region is CASSPSVRSSYNSPLHF. CDR3 nucleotides: TGTGCCAGCTCACCATCGGTCCGGAGCTCCTATAATTCACCCCTCCACTTT.

The V and J genes are TRBV30 and TRBJ2-3; tentatively, D is TRBD1 (6 bases). Trimming pared 4 bases from V and 0 bases from J, leaving 11 bases between. The CDR3 totals 14 residues. Germline CDR1 and CDR2: GTSNPN and SVGIG (reference sequence). This chain's CDR3 is CAWTQGSSTDTQYF. DNA for the CDR3: TGTGCCTGGACCCAGGGGTCAAGCACAGATACGCAGTATTTT.

J is TRBJ2-5 and V is TRBV4-3; D gene unclear. Germline CDR1 LGHNA, CDR2 YSLEER. V was cut by 1 base and J by 5 bases, with 11 bases left in between. The CDR3 contains 14 residues. CDR3 protein: CASSQGDTRETQYF. CDR3 sequence (DNA): TGCGCCAGCAGCCAAGGAGATACGAGGGAGACCCAGTACTTC.

This clone appeared a few times. CDR3 bases: TGTGCCAGCAGTGGCTTTAGGGCGGGGAACAATGAGCAGTTCTTC. This gives the protein CASSGFRAGNNEQFF. This chain links TRBV2 with TRBJ2-1, with TRBD2 as a possible D gene (6 bases). The CDR3 has 15 amino acids. Per the germline V gene, CDR1 is SNHLY and CDR2 is FYNNEI. V lost 4 bases, J lost 5 bases, and 15 bases lay in between.

The chain is built from TRBV7-6 and TRBJ2-3; the D gene is possibly TRBD2 (6 bases). CDR3 length: 15 residues. V was pared by 5 bases and J by 2 bases, with 14 bases between. Germline loops: CDR1 SGHVS, CDR2 FNYEAQ. CDR3 region: CASSLSGGFTDTQYF. CDR3 DNA sequence: TGTGCCAGCAGCCTTAGCGGAGGCTTCACAGATACGCAGTATTTT.

CDR3 DNA sequence: TGTGCCAGCAGTATGGCAGGGGGTTCCTACGAGCAGTACTTC. The encoded protein is CASSMAGGSYEQYF. The chain employs TRBV27 and TRBJ2-7, with 7 positions matching TRBD1. Germline trimming cut 5 bases from V and 1 base from J; bases unmatched to any gene: 5. Germline V gene data show CDR1 as MNHEY and CDR2 as SMNVEV (reference sequence). The CDR3 loop spans 14 amino acids.

The chain uses TRBV10-2 and TRBJ2-1; 13 nucleotides agree with TRBD2. The CDR3 runs 14 residues. V dropped 6 bases and J dropped 7; count of bases not matched to a gene: 3. The germline V gene has CDR1 WSHSY and CDR2 SAAADI. CDR3 in amino acids: CASRGLAGYNEQFF. The CDR3 nucleotides read TGCGCCAGCAGGGGACTAGCGGGGTATAATGAGCAGTTCTTC.

The chain couples TRBV7-9 to TRBJ1-2, with a tentative D call TRBD1 (5 bases). V was cut by 5 bases and J by 0 bases, with 13 bases left in between. There are 15 residues in the CDR3. Germline V CDR1 and CDR2: SEHNR, FQNEAQ (reference sequence). The CDR3 protein is CASSHRSFPNYGYTF. For the CDR3, the DNA is TGTGCCAGCAGCCACAGGTCTTTTCCTAACTATGGCTACACCTTC.

The chain couples TRBV15 to TRBJ2-3; TRBD1 is a possible D gene (5 bases). Trimming took off 0 bases at V and 4 bases at J, with 8 bases between the two ends. The CDR3 is made up of 14 amino acids. Germline CDR1 reads LNHNV; CDR2 reads YYDKDF (reference sequence). CDR3 in amino acids: CATSRDKGPDTQYF. DNA of the CDR3: TGTGCCACCAGCAGAGATAAGGGGCCAGATACGCAGTATTTT.

J is TRBJ1-6 and V is TRBV13, with 7 positions matching TRBD1. This CDR3 is 16 amino acids long. Germline trimming cut 5 bases from V and 1 base from J; bases unmatched to any gene: 5. Germline loops: CDR1 PRHDT, CDR2 FYEKMQ (reference sequence). The CDR3: CASSAKQGSYNSPLHF. DNA of the CDR3: TGTGCCAGCAGCGCCAAACAGGGGTCCTATAATTCACCCCTCCACTTT.

This chain links TRBV6-5 with TRBJ2-7; 7 nucleotides line up with TRBD2. Germline V gene sequence: CDR1 MNHEY, CDR2 SVGAGI. V trimming: 2 bases; J trimming: 3 bases; junction bases outside the gene matches: 4. The length of the CDR3 is 14 residues. The CDR3 DNA reads TGTGCCAGCAGTTACGGTTCGGGGGGCTACGAGCAGTACTTC. It yields the protein CASSYGSGGYEQYF.

The chain joins TRBV27 to TRBJ2-5; 11 positions match TRBD1. The germline gives CDR1 MNHEY, CDR2 SMNVEV (reference sequence). The CDR3 is made up of 17 amino acids. V lost 3 bases, J lost 5 bases, and 11 bases stayed unmatched. CDR3 in DNA: TGTGCCAGCAGTTTTCGCGGACAGGGGGCCGGTTCGGAGACCCAGTACTTC. Amino acid sequence: CASSFRGQGAGSETQYF.

The V call is TRBV5-1, the J call TRBJ1-2, with D hard to call. Trimming took 4 bases from V and 4 from J, leaving 11 bases between them. Germline-derived CDR1 and CDR2 are SGHRS and YFSETQ. CDR3 size: 13 residues. CDR3 region: CASSTDIFYGYTF. As DNA, the CDR3 is TGCGCCAGCAGCACAGACATTTTCTATGGCTACACCTTC.

The chain has TRBV6-2 or TRBV6-3 and TRBJ1-2; a weak D match, TRBD1 (6 bases). CDR1 MNHEY and CDR2 SVGEGT come from the germline V gene. With 0 bases removed from V and 4 bases from J, the gap between germline ends came to 18 bases. The CDR3 totals 17 residues. The CDR3 DNA is TGTGCCAGCAGTTACTCGACCTACAGGGACCCGACCTATGGCTACACCTTC. Translating it yields CASSYSTYRDPTYGYTF.

V and J are TRBV6-5 and TRBJ2-5; D unresolved. Germline CDR1 reads MNHEY; CDR2 reads SVGAGI. V lost 3 bases to trimming and J lost 5 bases, with 13 bases between them. There are 14 residues in the CDR3. DNA for the CDR3: TGTGCCAGCAGTTATTCAGGTTCTATGGAGACCCAGTACTTC. Translation: CASSYSGSMETQYF.

This sequence joins TRBV24-1 and TRBJ2-1; D may be TRBD1 (6 bases). V was trimmed by 4 bases and J by 8 bases, leaving 17 bases between them. The germline gives CDR1 KGHDR, CDR2 SFDVKD. The CDR3 is 15 amino acids. CDR3 DNA: TGTGCCACCAGTGACCCGAAGGGTCCAGGGGATGAGCAGTTCTTC. Protein sequence: CATSDPKGPGDEQFF.

CDR3 nucleotides: TGTGCCAGTTCCCGGTCAGATACGCAGTATTTT. Its translation is CASSRSDTQYF. This chain joins TRBV19 and TRBJ2-3, with unresolved D. Germline V CDR1 and CDR2: LNHDA, SQIVND (reference sequence). Between the trimmed V and J ends, which lost 8 bases and 4 bases, there was a span of 7 bases. The CDR3 covers 11 residues. The full variable domain, with the rest looked up from reference TRBV19 and TRBJ2-3, is DGGITQSPKYLFRKEGQNVTLSCEQNLNHDAMYWYRQDPGQGLRLIYYSQIVNDFQKGDIAEGYSVSREKKESFPLTVTSAQKNPTAFYLCASSRSDTQYFGPGTRLTVL.

The gene calls are TRBV5-6 and TRBJ2-7; no reliable D call. V lost 3 bases and J 2 bases, leaving 6 bases between the germline ends. CDR1 and CDR2 (germline): SGHDT, YYEEEE. The CDR3 consists of 12 residues. CDR3 in amino acids: CASSSLTYEQYF. CDR3 sequence (DNA): TGTGCCAGCAGCTCCCTTACCTACGAGCAGTACTTC.

The rearrangement links TRBV27 to TRBJ2-1; 11 bases agree with TRBD2. Germline CDR1 is MNHEY and CDR2 is SMNVEV (reference sequence). The CDR3 runs 16 residues. Trimming removed 6 bases from V and 7 bases from J; junction bases left unmatched: 11. Here the CDR3 reads CASRPPLAGEVNEQFF. CDR3 DNA: TGTGCCAGCAGACCCCCACTAGCGGGAGAGGTGAATGAGCAGTTCTTC.

The chain uses TRBV2 and TRBJ1-2; TRBD1 agrees at 7 bases. Trimming removed 9 bases from V and 5 bases from J; junction bases left unmatched: 9. CDR1 is SNHLY and CDR2 is FYNNEI in the germline V gene. There are 13 residues in the CDR3. The CDR3 coding sequence is TGTGCCAGTACGAATACAGGGGCATATGGCTACACCTTC. Its protein is CASTNTGAYGYTF. Together with reference TRBV2 and TRBJ1-2, the CDR3 gives the full variable domain: EPEVTQTPSHQVTQMGQEVILRCVPISNHLYFYWYRQILGQKVEFLVSFYNNEISEKSEIFDDQFSVERPDGSNFTLKIRSTKLEDSAMYFCASTNTGAYGYTFGSGTRLTVV.

The sample holds a few counts of this clone. The gene calls are TRBV2 and TRBJ1-6; D gene uncertain. V lost 7 bases, J lost 9 bases, and 13 bases lay in between. The germline gives CDR1 SNHLY, CDR2 FYNNEI. This CDR3 region has 13 residues. The CDR3 bases are TGTGCCAGCAACGATCCCCCGGGTTCACCCCTCCACTTT. Protein sequence: CASNDPPGSPLHF.

The V call is TRBV29-1, the J call TRBJ1-1; D possibly corresponds to TRBD1 (5 bases). Trimming stripped 0 bases from V and 1 base from J, with 15 bases between. Germline V CDR1 and CDR2: SQVTM, ANQGSEA. This CDR3 has 16 residues. For the CDR3, the DNA is TGCAGCGTTGAAGATCTAAAAAGACAGACGAACACTGAAGCTTTCTTT. Its protein product is CSVEDLKRQTNTEAFF.

This chain uses TRBV19 with TRBJ1-2; the match to TRBD1 covers 10 bases. After removal of 2 bases from V and 4 bases from J, the junction contained 4 bases not matched to a gene. CDR1 is LNHDA, CDR2 SQIVND, per germline (reference sequence). CDR3 size: 15 residues. CDR3 nucleotides: TGTGCCAGTAGTATAAGGCGGGACAGGGGCTATGGCTACACCTTC. It translates to CASSIRRDRGYGYTF.

The chain uses TRBV3-1 (or the pseudogene TRBV3-2) and TRBJ2-7, with TRBD2 matching over 7 bases. The germline CDR1 and CDR2 sequences are LGHDT and YNNKEL (reference sequence). The CDR3 is 15 amino acids. The trim removed 0 bases at V and 5 bases at J, leaving 7 bases unmatched. The CDR3 DNA follows: TGTGCCAGCAGCCAAGATGGGCGGGAGACGGACGAGCAGTACTTC. Encoded protein: CASSQDGRETDEQYF.

This sequence joins TRBV30 and TRBJ2-1; 9 nucleotides line up with TRBD1. CDR3 size: 15 residues. The V gene's germline CDR1 is GTSNPN and CDR2 SVGIG (reference sequence). J was trimmed by 1 base and V by 5 bases; bases with no gene match: 6. CDR3 coding DNA: TGTGCCTGGGAAGGGACAGGGAGGTCCTACAATGAGCAGTTCTTC. Translated: CAWEGTGRSYNEQFF. The variable domain in full, with the rest retrieved from reference TRBV30 and TRBJ2-1, is SQTIHQWPATLVQPVGSPLSLECTVEGTSNPNLYWYRQAAGRGLQLLFYSVGIGQISSEVPQNLSASRPQDRQFILSSKKLLLSDSGFYLCAWEGTGRSYNEQFFGPGTRLTVL.